In its sample, the clone carrying this TCR beta chain was seen many times. Its cognate antigen is unknown. For TCR beta, libraries came from iRepertoire HTBI primers and Arm-PCR of CDR3 regions. MiXCR was run by TCRdb on the multiplex PCR reads, yielding one entry per CDR3 protein. The repertoire holds about 400,000 distinct CDR3 sequences, with about 16% as singletons. The sample originates from a study of regulatory T cells in long-lasting Graves disease. General observations from the study: Favored usage of TRBV28, TRBJ1-2 and TRBJ2-5 was recorded in persistent disease. In persistent patients, shared public clonotypes (more than 2,500) outnumbered those in new patients (approximately 880).

Time point reported: newly diagnosed GD, antithyroid drugs for less than 3 months. Scientists built the TCR library using RNA that was extracted from PBMCs. The V end was cut by 6 bases, the J end by 1 base, with 12 bases between. The germline gives CDR1 MDHEN, CDR2 SYDVKM. The CDR3 covers 14 residues. These same records also appear under a second study, on T cells in Graves' hyperthyroidism and ophthalmopathy.

The sample was peripheral blood mononuclear cells (PBMCs), taken at new diagnosis, from a patient treated with antithyroid drugs. This TCR came from a woman aged 18-29 years with Graves disease. V usage is TRBV28 and J usage is TRBJ1-1; D gene unclear. The CDR3 sequence: CASSSYTRNTEAFF. Written as DNA, the CDR3 is TGTGCCAGCAGCTCTTACACAAGGAACACTGAAGCTTTCTTT. Full variable domain (rest looked up from reference TRBV28 and TRBJ1-1): DVKVTQSSRYLVKRTGEKVFLECVQDMDHENMFWYRQDPGLGLRLIYFSYDVKMKEKGDIPEGYSVSREKKERFSLILESASTNQTSMYLCASSSYTRNTEAFFGQGTRLTVV.